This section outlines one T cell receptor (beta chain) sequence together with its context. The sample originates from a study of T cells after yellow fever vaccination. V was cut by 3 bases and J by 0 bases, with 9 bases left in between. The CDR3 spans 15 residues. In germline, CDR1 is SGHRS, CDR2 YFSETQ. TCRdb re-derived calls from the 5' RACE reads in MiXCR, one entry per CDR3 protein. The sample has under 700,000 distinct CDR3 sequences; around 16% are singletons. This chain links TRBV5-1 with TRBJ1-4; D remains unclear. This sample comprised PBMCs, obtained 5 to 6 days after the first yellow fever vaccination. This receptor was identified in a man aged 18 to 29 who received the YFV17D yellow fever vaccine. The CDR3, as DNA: TGCGCCAGCAGCTACCTCGGAACAACTAATGAAAAACTGTTTTTT. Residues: CASSYLGTTNEKLFF.